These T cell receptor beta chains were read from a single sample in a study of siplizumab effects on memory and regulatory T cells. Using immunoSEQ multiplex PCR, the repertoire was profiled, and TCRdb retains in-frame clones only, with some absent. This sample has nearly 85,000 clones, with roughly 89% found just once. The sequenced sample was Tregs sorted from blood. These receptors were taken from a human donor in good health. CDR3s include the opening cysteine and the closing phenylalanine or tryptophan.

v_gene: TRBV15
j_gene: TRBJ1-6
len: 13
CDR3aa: CATSRDPGSPLHF

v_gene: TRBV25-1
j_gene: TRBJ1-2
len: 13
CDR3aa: CASSEFREIGYTF

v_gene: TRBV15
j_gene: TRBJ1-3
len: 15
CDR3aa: CATSRDKGAGNTIYF

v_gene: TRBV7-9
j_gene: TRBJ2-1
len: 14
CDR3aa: CASSRDAPGHEQFF

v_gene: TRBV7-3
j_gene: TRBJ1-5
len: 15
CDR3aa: CASRSGTGVNQPQHF

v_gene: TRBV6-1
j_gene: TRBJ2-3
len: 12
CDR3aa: CASSGSTDTQYF

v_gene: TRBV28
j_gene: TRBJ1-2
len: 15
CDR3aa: CASSFRDRGNYGYTF

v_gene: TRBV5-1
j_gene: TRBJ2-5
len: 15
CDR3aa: CASSFGGATGETQYF

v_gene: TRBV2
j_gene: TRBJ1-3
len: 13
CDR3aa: CASRGTEGNTIYF

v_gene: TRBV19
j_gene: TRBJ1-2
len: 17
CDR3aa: CASSIAPGQGRDYGYTF

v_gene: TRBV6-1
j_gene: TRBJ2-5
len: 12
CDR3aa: CASKAVGETQYF

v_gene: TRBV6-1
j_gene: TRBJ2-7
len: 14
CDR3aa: CASSVDRSSYEQYF

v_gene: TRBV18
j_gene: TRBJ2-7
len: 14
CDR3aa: CASTRTGGFYEQYF

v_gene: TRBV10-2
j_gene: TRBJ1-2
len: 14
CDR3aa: CASSELTGVGGYTF

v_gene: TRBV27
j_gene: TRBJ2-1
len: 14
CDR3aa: CASRPWGAGNEQFF

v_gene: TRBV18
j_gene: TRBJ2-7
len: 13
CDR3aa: CASSPAGAYEQYF

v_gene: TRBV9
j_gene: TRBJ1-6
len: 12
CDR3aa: CASSQGGPPLHF

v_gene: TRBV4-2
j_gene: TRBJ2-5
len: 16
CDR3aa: CASSQDYRDWKETQYF

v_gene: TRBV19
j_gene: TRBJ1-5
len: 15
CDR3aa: CASSLQGTGNQPQHF

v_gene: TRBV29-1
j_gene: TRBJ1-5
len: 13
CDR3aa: CSVGQGVGQPQHF

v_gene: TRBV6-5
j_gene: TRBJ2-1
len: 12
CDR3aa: CASSRLDSEQFF

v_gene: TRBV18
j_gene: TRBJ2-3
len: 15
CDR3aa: CASSPSTGRTDTQYF

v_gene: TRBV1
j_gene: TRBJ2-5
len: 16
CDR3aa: CTSSQLSGGLKETQYF

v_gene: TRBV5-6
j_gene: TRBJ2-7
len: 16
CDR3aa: CASSLTASRSSYEQYF

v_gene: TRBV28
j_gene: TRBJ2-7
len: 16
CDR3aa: CASSPTGLLSSYEQYF

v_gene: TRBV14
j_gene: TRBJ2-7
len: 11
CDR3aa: CASSRSYEQYF

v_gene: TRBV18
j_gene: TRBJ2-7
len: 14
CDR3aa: CASCPAQGGYEQYF

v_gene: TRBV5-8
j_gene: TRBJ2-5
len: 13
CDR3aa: CASSFQGVETQYF

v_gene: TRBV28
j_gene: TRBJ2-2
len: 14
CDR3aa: CASSLTGNTGELFF

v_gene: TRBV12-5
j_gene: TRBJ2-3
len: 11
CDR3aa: CASGLTDTQYF

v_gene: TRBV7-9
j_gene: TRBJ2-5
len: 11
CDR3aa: CASSRRDSVHF

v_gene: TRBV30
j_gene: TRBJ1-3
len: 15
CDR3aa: CAWSVVGTVGNTIYF

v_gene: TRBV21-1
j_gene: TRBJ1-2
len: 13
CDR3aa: CASSSPGFYGYTF

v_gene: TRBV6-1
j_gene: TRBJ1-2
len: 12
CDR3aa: CASRGAGAGYTF

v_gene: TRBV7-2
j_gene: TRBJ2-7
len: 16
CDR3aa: CASSLAHGLARVEQYF

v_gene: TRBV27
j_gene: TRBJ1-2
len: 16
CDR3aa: CASSFDRRGLPYGYTF

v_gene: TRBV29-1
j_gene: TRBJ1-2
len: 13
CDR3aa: CSVAPGTGYGYTF

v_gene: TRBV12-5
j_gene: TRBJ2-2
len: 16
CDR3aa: CASGLVPAALTGELFF

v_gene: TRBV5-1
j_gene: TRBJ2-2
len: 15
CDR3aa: CASISTAGTTGELFF

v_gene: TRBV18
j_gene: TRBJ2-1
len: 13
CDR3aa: CASSGPRHSEQFF

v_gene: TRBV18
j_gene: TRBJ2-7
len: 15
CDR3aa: CASSPPEQGAYEQYF

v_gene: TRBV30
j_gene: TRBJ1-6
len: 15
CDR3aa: CAWSVVDRDNSPLHF

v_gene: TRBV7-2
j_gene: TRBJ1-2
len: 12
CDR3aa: CASSLRVGGYTF

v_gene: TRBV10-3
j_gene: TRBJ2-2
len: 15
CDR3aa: CAIGTDRGLTGELFF

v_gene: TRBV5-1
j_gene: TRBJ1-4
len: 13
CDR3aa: CASSVREGEKLFF

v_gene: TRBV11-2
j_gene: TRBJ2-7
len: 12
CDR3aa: CASRLISYEQYF

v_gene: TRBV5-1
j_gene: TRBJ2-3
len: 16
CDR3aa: CASSFKLAGGADTQYF

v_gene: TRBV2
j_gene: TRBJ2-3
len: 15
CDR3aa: CASSGTVTSTDTQYF

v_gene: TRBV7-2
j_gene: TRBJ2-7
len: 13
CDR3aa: CASSSRGVDEQYF

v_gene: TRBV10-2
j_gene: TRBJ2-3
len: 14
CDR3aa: CASRTSGGADTQYF

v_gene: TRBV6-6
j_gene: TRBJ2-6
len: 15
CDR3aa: CASSYSTSGANVLTF

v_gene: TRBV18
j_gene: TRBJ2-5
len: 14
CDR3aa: CASSPAWGGETQYF

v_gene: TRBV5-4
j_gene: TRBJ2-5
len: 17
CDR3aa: CASSGGPAGAIQETQYF

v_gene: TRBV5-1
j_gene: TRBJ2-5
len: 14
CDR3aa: CASRIGTAQETQYF

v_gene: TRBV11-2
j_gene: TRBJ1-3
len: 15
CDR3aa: CASKNRIYSGNTIYF

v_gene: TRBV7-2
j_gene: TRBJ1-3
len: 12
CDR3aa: CASSTFGNTIYF

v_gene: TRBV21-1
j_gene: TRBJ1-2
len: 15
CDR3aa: CASSFRRGGGYGYTF

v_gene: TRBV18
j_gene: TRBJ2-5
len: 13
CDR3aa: CASSPLGAETQYF

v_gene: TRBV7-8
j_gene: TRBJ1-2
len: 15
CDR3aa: CASSYRQGFNYGYTF